This T cell receptor (beta chain) was obtained from a study of technical replicates of blood from a few donors. Assay used: immunoSEQ multiplex PCR; TCRdb lists only in-frame clones, some missing. The sample yields 75,000 to 90,000 clones, over 90% seen once. This clonotype was sampled from a human donor in good health. The sample consisted of T cells isolated from PBMCs.

The CDR3: CASYSPYEQYF. CDR3 DNA: TGCGCCAGCTATTCCCCCTACGAGCAGTACTTC. The chain carries TRBV10-2 and TRBJ2-7; D call uncertain. Looked up from germline, CDR1 is WSHSY and CDR2 is SAAADI. V lost 8 bases and J lost 2, with 7 bases in between. The CDR3 consists of 11 residues.